This T cell receptor (beta chain) was sequenced in a study of blood T cell repertoires in COVID-19. At the level of the study: The study drew acute and convalescent COVID-19 samples from the United States, Italy and Spain. PBMCs, B-cell-depleted T cells, or T cells provided the cDNA or gDNA that made up the material.

Germline V gene sequence: CDR1 LGHNT, CDR2 FRNRAP. Trimming removed 1 base from V and 2 bases from J; junction bases left unmatched: 12. This CDR3 is built from 18 residues. Per the study methods: The authors estimated nucleated cell counts from reference gene primer amplification. Profiling relied on immunoSEQ multiplex PCR, and the TCRdb table lists in-frame clones only, not all of them. That table gives V, J and clone size, and the DNA gave D and trimming. Altogether 650,000 to 800,000 clones are present, 90% being singletons, with the ten largest covering 0.2% to 0.3%. The origin of this receptor is a woman aged 18 to 35 with acute or convalescent COVID-19. Material for sequencing was peripheral blood. V and J are TRBV12-5 and TRBJ1-1; 8 bases map to TRBD1. CDR3: CASGLALPGGGGNTEAFF. CDR3 DNA: TGTGCTAGTGGTTTGGCCCTTCCAGGGGGCGGAGGAAACACTGAAGCTTTCTTT.